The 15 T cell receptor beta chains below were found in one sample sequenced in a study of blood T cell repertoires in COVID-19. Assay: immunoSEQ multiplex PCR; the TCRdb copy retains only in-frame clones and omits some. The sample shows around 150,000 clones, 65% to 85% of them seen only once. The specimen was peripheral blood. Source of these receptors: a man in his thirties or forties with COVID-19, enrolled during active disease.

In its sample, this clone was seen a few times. The CDR3 here is CASSRGTGKGQETQYF. CDR3 DNA sequence: TGTGCCAGTAGTCGCGGGACAGGGAAGGGCCAAGAGACCCAGTACTTC. V is TRBV19 and J is TRBJ2-5; 9 bases align to TRBD1. The CDR3 is 16 amino acids. The V gene's germline CDR1 is LNHDA and CDR2 SQIVND (reference sequence). V gave up 5 bases and J gave up 1 base; unmatched junction bases: 8.

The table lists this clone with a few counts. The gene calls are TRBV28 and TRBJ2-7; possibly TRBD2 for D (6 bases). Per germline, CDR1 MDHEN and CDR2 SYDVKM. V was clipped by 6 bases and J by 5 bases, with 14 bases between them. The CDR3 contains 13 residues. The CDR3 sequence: CASRAGPFDEQYF. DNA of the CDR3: TGTGCCAGCAGGGCGGGACCCTTTGACGAGCAGTACTTC.

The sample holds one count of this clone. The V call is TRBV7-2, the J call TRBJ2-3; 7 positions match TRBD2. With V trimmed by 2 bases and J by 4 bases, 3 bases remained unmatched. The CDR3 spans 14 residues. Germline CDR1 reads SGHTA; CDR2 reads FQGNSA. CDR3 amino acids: CASSLYAGADTQYF. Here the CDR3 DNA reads TGTGCCAGCAGCTTATACGCGGGAGCAGATACGCAGTATTTT.

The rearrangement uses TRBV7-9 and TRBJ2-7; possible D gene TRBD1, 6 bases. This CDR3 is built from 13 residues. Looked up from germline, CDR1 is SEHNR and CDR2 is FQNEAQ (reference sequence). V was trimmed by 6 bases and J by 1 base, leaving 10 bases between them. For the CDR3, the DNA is TGTGCCAGCAGTTATACAGGGTCCTACGAGCAGTACTTC. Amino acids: CASSYTGSYEQYF.

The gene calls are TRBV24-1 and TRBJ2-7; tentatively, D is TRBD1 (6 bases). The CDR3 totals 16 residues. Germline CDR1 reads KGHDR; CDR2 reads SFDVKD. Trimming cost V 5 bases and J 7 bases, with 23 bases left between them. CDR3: CATSAGTSGSQGEQYF. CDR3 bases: TGTGCCACCAGTGCCGGGACATCGGGATCCCAAGGGGAGCAGTACTTC.

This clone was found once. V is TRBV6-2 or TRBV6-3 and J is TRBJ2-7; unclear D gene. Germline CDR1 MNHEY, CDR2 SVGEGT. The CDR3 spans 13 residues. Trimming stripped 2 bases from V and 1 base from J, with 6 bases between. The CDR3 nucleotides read TGTGCCAGCAGTTACCACCAGTCCTACGAGCAGTACTTC. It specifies CASSYHQSYEQYF.

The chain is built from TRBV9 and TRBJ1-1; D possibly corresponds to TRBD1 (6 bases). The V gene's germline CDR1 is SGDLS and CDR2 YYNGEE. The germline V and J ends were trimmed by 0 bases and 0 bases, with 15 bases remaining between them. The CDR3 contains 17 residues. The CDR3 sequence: CASSVGQMGHLNTEAFF. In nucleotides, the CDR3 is TGTGCCAGCAGCGTAGGACAAATGGGACACTTGAACACTGAAGCTTTCTTT.

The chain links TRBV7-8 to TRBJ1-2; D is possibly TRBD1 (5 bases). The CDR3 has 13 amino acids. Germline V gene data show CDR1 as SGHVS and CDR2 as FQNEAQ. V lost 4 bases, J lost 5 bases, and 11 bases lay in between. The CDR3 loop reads CASSSDSKYGYTF. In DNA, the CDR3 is TGTGCCAGCAGCTCTGACAGCAAGTATGGCTACACCTTC.

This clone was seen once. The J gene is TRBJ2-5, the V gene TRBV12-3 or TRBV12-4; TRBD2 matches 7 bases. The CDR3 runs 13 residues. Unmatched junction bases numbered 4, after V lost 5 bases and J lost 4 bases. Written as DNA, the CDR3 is TGTGCCAGCAGTCAAGGACTAGGAGAGACCCAGTACTTC. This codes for CASSQGLGETQYF.

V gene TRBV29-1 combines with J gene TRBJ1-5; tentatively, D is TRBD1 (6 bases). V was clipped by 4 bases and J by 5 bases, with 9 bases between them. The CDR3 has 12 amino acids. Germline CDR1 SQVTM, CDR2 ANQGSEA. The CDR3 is CSVGAGDQPQHF. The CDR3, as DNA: TGCAGCGTTGGAGCAGGGGATCAGCCCCAGCATTTT.

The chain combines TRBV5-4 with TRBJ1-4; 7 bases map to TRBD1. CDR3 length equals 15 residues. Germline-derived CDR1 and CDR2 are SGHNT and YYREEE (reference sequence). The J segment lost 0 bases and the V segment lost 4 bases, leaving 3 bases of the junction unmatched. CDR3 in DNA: TGTGCCAGCAGCCCTGACAGGGCAACTAATGAAAAACTGTTTTTT. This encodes CASSPDRATNEKLFF. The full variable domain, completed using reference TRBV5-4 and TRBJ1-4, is ETGVTQSPTHLIKTRGQQVTLRCSSQSGHNTVSWYQQALGQGPQFIFQYYREEENGRGNFPPRFSGLQFPNYSSELNVNALELDDSALYLCASSPDRATNEKLFFGSGTQLSVL.

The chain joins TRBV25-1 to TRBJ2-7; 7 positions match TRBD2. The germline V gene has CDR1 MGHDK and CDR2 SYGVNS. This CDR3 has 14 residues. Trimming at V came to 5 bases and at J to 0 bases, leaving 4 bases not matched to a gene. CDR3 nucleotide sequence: TGTGCCAGCAGTTCTAGCGGAGCCTCCTACGAGCAGTACTTC. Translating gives CASSSSGASYEQYF.

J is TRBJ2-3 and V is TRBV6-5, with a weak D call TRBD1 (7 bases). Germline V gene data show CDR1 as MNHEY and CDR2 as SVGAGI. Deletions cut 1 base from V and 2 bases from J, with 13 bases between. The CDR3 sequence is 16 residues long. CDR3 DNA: TGTGCCAGCAGTTACTTGGAGGGGGCGGTCACAGATACGCAGTATTTT. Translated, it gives CASSYLEGAVTDTQYF.

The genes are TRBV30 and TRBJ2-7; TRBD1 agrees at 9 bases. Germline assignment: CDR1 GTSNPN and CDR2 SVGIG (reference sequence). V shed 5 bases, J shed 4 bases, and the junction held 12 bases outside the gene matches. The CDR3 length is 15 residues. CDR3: CAWGQSGTGRYEQYF. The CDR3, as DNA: TGTGCCTGGGGGCAATCCGGGACAGGGAGGTACGAGCAGTACTTC.

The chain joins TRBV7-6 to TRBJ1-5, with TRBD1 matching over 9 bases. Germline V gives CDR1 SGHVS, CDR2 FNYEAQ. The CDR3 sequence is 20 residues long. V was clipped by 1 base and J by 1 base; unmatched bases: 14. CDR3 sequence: CASSLVPPGQGSMSNQPQHF. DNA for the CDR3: TGTGCCAGCAGCTTAGTACCGCCGGGACAGGGAAGCATGAGCAATCAGCCCCAGCATTTT.